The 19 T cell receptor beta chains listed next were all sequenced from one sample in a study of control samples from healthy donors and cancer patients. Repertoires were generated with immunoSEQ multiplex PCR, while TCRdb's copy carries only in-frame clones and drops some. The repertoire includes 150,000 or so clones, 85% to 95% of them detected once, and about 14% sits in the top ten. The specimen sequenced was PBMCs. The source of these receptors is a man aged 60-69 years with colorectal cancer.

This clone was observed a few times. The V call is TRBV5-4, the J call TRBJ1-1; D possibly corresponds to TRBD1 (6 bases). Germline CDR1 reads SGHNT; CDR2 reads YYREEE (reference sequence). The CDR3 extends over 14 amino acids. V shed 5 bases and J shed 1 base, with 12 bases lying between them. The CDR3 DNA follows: TGTGCCAGCAGATTTGACAGGTGGAACACTGAAGCTTTCTTT. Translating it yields CASRFDRWNTEAFF.

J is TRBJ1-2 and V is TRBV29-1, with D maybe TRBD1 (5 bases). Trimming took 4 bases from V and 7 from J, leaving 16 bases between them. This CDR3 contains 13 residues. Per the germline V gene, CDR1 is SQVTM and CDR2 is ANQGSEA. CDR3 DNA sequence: TGCAGCGTTGTAGGCGGGGGAAGTCTTGGCTACACCTTC. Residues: CSVVGGGSLGYTF.

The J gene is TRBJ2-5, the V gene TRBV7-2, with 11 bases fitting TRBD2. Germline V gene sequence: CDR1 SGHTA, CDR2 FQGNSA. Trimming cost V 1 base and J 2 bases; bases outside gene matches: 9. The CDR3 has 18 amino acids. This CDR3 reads CASSLDSGGAGWQETQYF. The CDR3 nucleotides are TGTGCCAGCAGCTTAGATAGCGGGGGGGCGGGATGGCAAGAGACCCAGTACTTC.

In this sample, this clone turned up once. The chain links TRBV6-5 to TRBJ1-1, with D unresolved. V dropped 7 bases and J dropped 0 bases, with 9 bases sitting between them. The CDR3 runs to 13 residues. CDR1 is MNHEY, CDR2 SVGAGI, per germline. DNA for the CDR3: TGTGCCAGCACGCTCTCCATGAACACTGAAGCTTTCTTT. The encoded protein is CASTLSMNTEAFF.

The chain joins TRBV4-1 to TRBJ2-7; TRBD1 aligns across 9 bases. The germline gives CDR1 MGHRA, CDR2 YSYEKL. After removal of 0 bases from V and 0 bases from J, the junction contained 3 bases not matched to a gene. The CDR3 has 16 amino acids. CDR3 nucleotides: TGCGCCAGCAGCCAAGAAACAGGGGGCGGCTCCTACGAGCAGTACTTC. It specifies CASSQETGGGSYEQYF.

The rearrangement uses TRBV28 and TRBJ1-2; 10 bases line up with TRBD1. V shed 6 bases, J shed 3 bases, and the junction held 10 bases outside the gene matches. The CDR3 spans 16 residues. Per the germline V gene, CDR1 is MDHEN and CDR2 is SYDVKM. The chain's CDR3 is CASSSGTGALDYGYTF. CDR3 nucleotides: TGTGCCAGCAGCTCCGGGACAGGGGCGCTCGACTATGGCTACACCTTC.

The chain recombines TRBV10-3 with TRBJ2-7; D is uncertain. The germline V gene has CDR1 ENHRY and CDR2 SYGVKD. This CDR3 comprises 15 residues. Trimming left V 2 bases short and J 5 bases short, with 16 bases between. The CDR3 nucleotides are TGTGCCATCAGTGAGGCGGTAACTGCCCGGGACGAGCAGTACTTC. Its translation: CAISEAVTARDEQYF.

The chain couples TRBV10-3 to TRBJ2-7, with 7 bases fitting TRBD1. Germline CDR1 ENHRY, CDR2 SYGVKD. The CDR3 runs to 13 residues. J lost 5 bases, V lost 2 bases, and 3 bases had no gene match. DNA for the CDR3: TGTGCCATCAGTGAGAGGGGGACAGACGAGCAGTACTTC. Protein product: CAISERGTDEQYF.

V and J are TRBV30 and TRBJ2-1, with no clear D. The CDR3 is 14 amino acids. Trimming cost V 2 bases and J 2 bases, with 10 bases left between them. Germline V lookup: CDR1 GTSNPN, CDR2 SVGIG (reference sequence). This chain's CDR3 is CAWSQMVTYNEQFF. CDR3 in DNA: TGTGCCTGGAGTCAGATGGTCACCTACAATGAGCAGTTCTTC.

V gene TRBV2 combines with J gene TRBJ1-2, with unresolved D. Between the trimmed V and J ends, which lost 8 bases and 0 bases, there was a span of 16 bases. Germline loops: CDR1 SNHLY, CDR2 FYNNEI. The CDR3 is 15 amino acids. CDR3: CASGRGRSTNYGYTF. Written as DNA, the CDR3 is TGTGCCAGCGGGCGAGGACGGAGCACTAACTATGGCTACACCTTC. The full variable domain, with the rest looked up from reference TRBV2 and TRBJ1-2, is EPEVTQTPSHQVTQMGQEVILRCVPISNHLYFYWYRQILGQKVEFLVSFYNNEISEKSEIFDDQFSVERPDGSNFTLKIRSTKLEDSAMYFCASGRGRSTNYGYTFGSGTRLTVV.

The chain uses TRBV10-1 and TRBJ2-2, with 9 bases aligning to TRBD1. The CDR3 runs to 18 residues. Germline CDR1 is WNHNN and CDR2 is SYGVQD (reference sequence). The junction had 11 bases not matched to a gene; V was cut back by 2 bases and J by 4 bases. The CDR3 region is CASSEPYGQGLGTGELFF. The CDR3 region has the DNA TGCGCCAGCAGTGAGCCCTACGGACAGGGGCTGGGCACCGGGGAGCTGTTTTTT.

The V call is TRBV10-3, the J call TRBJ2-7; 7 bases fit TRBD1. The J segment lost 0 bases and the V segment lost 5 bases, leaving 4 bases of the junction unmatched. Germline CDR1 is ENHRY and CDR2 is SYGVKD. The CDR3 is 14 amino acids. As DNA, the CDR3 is TGTGCCATCAGTCGCAGGGGGAGCTCCTACGAGCAGTACTTC. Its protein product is CAISRRGSSYEQYF.

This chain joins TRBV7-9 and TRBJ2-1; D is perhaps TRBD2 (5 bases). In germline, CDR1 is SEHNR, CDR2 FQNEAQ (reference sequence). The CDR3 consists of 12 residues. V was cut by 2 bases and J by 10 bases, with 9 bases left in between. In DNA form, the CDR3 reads TGTGCCAGCAGCTTAAGCGGTACGGAGCAGTTCTTC. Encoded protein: CASSLSGTEQFF.

As DNA, the CDR3 is TGTGCCAGCGAACAGGGTTTGAATGAAAAACTGTTTTTT. As protein: CASEQGLNEKLFF. The genes are TRBV6-6 and TRBJ1-4; the D gene is possibly TRBD1 (6 bases). V was clipped by 8 bases and J by 5 bases, with 12 bases between them. The CDR3 consists of 13 residues. Looked up from germline, CDR1 is MNHNY and CDR2 is SVGAGI (reference sequence).

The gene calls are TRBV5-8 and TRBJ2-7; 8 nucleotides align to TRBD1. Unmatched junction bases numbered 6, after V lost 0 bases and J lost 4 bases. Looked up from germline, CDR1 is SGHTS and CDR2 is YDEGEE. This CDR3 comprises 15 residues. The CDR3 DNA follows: TGTGCCAGCAGCTTGGCCCGAGACAGGGGTTACGAGCAGTACTTC. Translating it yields CASSLARDRGYEQYF.

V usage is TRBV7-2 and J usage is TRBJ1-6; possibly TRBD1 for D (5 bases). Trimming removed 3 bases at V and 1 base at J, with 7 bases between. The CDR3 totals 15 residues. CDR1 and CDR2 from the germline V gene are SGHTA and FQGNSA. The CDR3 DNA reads TGTGCCAGCAGCTTTGGGGGTTCCTATAATTCACCCCTCCACTTT. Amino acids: CASSFGGSYNSPLHF.

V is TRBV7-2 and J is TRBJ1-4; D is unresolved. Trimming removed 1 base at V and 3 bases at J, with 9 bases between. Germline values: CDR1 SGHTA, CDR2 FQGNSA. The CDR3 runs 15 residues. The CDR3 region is CASSLGGAANEKLFF. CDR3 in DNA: TGTGCCAGCAGCTTAGGGGGTGCGGCTAATGAAAAACTGTTTTTT. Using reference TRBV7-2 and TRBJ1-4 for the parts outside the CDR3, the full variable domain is GAGVSQSPSNKVTEKGKDVELRCDPISGHTALYWYRQSLGQGLEFLIYFQGNSAPDKSGLPSDRFSAERTGGSVSTLTIQRTQQEDSAVYLCASSLGGAANEKLFFGSGTQLSVL.

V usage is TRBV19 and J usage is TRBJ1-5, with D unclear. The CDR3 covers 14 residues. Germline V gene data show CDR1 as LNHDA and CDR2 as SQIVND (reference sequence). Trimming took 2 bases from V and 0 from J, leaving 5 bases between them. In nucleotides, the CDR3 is TGTGCCAGTAGTATAACGAATAGCAATCAGCCCCAGCATTTT. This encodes CASSITNSNQPQHF.

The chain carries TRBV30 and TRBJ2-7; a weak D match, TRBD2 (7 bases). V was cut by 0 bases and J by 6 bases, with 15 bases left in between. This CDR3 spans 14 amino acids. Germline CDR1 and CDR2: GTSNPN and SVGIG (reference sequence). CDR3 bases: TGTGCCTGGAGTGTCGGGGGGCGCGTAGGCGAGCAGTACTTC. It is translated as CAWSVGGRVGEQYF.